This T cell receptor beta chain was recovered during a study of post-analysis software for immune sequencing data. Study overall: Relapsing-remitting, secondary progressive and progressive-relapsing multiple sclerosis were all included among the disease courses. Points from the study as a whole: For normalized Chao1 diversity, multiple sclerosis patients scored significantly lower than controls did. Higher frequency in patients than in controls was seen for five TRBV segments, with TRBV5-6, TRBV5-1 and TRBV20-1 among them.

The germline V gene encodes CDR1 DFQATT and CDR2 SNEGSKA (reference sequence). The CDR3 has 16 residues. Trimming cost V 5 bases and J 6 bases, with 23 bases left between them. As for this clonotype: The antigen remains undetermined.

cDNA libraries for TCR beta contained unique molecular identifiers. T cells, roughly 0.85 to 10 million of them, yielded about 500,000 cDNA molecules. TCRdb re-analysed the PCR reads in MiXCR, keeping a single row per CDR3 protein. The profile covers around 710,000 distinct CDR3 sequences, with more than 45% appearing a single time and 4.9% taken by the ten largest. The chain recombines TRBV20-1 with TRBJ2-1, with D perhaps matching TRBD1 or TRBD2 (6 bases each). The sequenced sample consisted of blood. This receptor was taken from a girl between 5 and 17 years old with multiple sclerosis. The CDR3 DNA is TGCAGTGCTCCACCACTGACCTCGACGGGGGCCAATGAGCAGTTCTTC. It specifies CSAPPLTSTGANEQFF.